The 10 T cell receptor beta chains reported below all come from one sample, sequenced in a study of shared clonotypes between healthy human individuals. Repertoires were generated with immunoSEQ multiplex PCR, while TCRdb's copy carries only in-frame clones and drops some. In the table there are about 1.5 million clones, 95% to 99% of which are singletons. Sequenced input: naive CD4+ T cells sorted from blood. Subset denoted: CD45RA+ positively selected. The receptors here all came from a man younger than 40 in good health.

V is TRBV10-3 and J is TRBJ2-1; 16 bases fit TRBD2. CDR1 ENHRY and CDR2 SYGVKD come from the germline V gene. This CDR3 has 16 amino acids. Unmatched junction bases numbered 8, after V lost 9 bases and J lost 6 bases. The CDR3 coding sequence is TGTGCCATAAGATGGGGACTAGCGGGAGGGACCAATGAGCAGTTCTTC. Translation gives CAIRWGLAGGTNEQFF.

This chain uses TRBV10-3 with TRBJ2-7; a possible D gene is TRBD1 (6 bases). V lost 6 bases and J lost 0, with 9 bases in between. Germline lookup yields CDR1 ENHRY and CDR2 SYGVKD. The CDR3 sequence is 13 residues long. The CDR3 region is CAIRGQSSYEQYF. CDR3 in DNA: TGTGCCATCAGAGGACAGAGCTCCTACGAGCAGTACTTC.

The chain combines TRBV27 with TRBJ2-7; TRBD1 is a possible D gene (5 bases). The germline gives CDR1 MNHEY, CDR2 SMNVEV (reference sequence). V was cut by 3 bases and J by 4 bases, with 16 bases left in between. There are 15 residues in the CDR3. In DNA form, the CDR3 reads TGTGCCAGCAGTTTTATAGGGGTCGGTGGATACGAGCAGTACTTC. Translation: CASSFIGVGGYEQYF.

This sequence joins TRBV5-8 and TRBJ1-4, with TRBD1 identical over 8 bases. The junction had 6 bases not matched to a gene; V was cut back by 4 bases and J by 7 bases. The CDR3 extends over 14 amino acids. Germline V lookup: CDR1 SGHTS, CDR2 YDEGEE. For the CDR3, the DNA is TGTGCCAGCAGCCTCGGACAGGGAGGTGAAAAACTGTTTTTT. This sequence encodes CASSLGQGGEKLFF.

The DNA for the CDR3 is TGCGCCAGCAGCTTGGGCATCGGCAGCGGGGAGCTGTTTTTT. Protein: CASSLGIGSGELFF. The chain recombines TRBV5-1 with TRBJ2-2; D gene unclear. The CDR3 is made up of 14 amino acids. Germline CDR1 is SGHRS and CDR2 is YFSETQ. Trimming removed 0 bases at V and 7 bases at J, with 10 bases between.

The chain joins TRBV7-8 to TRBJ1-5; tentatively, D is TRBD1 (5 bases). Germline-derived CDR1 and CDR2 are SGHVS and FQNEAQ. The CDR3 consists of 16 residues. The V end lost 1 base, the J end lost 2 bases, and 12 bases lay between the germline ends. The CDR3 region has the DNA TGTGCCAGCAGCTTAGGCGGGGCCTTGGGCAATCAGCCCCAGCATTTT. Translation: CASSLGGALGNQPQHF. Combining the CDR3 with reference TRBV7-8 and TRBJ1-5 gives the whole variable domain GAGVSQSPRYKVAKRGQDVALRCDPISGHVSLFWYQQALGQGPEFLTYFQNEAQLDKSGLPSDRFFAERPEGSVSTLKIQRTQQEDSAVYLCASSLGGALGNQPQHFGDGTRLSIL.

V is TRBV25-1 and J is TRBJ2-2, with D tentatively TRBD1 (5 bases). Per the germline V gene, CDR1 is MGHDK and CDR2 is SYGVNS. This CDR3 spans 16 amino acids. V dropped 4 bases and J dropped 1 base, with 13 bases sitting between them. This chain's CDR3 is CASSGLGAGNTGELFF. As DNA, the CDR3 is TGTGCCAGCAGTGGATTAGGGGCCGGGAACACCGGGGAGCTGTTTTTT.

In regard to this clone: The sample carries other DNA sequences with the same CDR3. The chain couples TRBV18 to TRBJ2-1; D remains ambiguous. In germline, CDR1 is KGHSH, CDR2 LQKENI. This CDR3 is 14 amino acids long. V was cut by 3 bases and J by 1 base, with 7 bases left in between. The CDR3 sequence: CASSPAVSYNEQFF. In DNA, the CDR3 is TGTGCCAGCTCACCGGCTGTATCCTACAATGAGCAGTTCTTC.

The gene calls are TRBV20-1 and TRBJ2-3; no definite D call. The V end was cut by 8 bases, the J end by 3 bases, with 9 bases between. Germline CDR1 DFQATT, CDR2 SNEGSKA (reference sequence). The CDR3 has 11 residues. CDR3 in DNA: TGCAGTAATGCTATAACAGATACGCAGTATTTT. Translation gives CSNAITDTQYF.

The genes are TRBV5-6 and TRBJ2-3; no clear D. The CDR3 is made up of 14 amino acids. Germline loops: CDR1 SGHDT, CDR2 YYEEEE. V lost 0 bases and J lost 4, with 9 bases in between. In DNA, the CDR3 is TGTGCCAGCAGCTTGGGGCTGGGTGCAGATACGCAGTATTTT. It specifies CASSLGLGADTQYF.